This T cell receptor beta chain was observed in a study of T cell repertoires in ileal Crohn's disease. Across the study: About half received postoperative treatment, around 10 with thiopurines and about 20 anti-TNF.

CDR3 length: 14 residues. Trimming took off 5 bases at V and 7 bases at J, with 14 bases between the two ends. CDR1 and CDR2 (germline): SGHAT, FQNNGV. Assay used: immunoSEQ multiplex PCR; TCRdb lists only in-frame clones, some missing. Seen here are over 5,500 clones, 70% to 80% observed once, and the top ten hold around 17%. The receptor was isolated from an adult with Crohn's disease. The V call is TRBV11-2, the J call TRBJ1-4; no firm D call. The sequencing input was ileal tissue. This chain's CDR3 is CASSVGNQVEKLFF. The CDR3 bases are TGTGCCAGCAGCGTAGGGAATCAGGTTGAAAAACTGTTTTTT. Filled out from reference TRBV11-2 and TRBJ1-4, the complete variable domain reads EAGVAQSPRYKIIEKRQSVAFWCNPISGHATLYWYQQILGQGPKLLIQFQNNGVVDDSQLPKDRFSAERLKGVDSTLKIQPAKLEDSAVYLCASSVGNQVEKLFFGSGTQLSVL.